This T cell receptor beta chain was recovered during a study of cytomegalovirus exposure and HLA in healthy donors (dated by TCRdb to between 2016 and 2019). A note on the overall study: An earlier analysis of several hundred of the donors reported about 300 Gb of sequence data and 95 million to 120 million unique TCR beta sequences obtained from some 200 million T cells. An early release covering about 600 HLA-typed donors comprised about 300 gigabases of sequencing data and 85 million or so unique TCR sequences. Among the approximately 430 genotyped donors, around 81% belonged to the genetic ancestry cluster associated with self-reported Caucasian donors. The study aimed to test whether signatures of past pathogen exposure could be identified by cataloging public T cell receptors. Using immunosequencing, the study profiled T cell repertoires from around 680 subjects and related those repertoires to cytomegalovirus serostatus. In addition to the first cohort of roughly 670 subjects, a separate validation cohort of around 110 different subjects was used. The study combined high-throughput TCR immunosequencing, statistical association of individual TCRs with disease status, and machine learning to predict cytomegalovirus infection status. To study patterns of TCR occurrence, a later analysis re-analyzed previously published TCR beta repertoires from 666 donors and added high-resolution HLA genotyping. The later analysis used no new phenotypic data to find candidate immune exposures, relying instead on TCR beta sequences and their occurrence across donors. An earlier analysis of 587 of the donors used high-throughput TCR beta sequencing to judge whether each TCR beta V gene segment behaved as functional or pseudogenic. Alongside the repertoire data, information on donor age, sex, ethnicity and CMV serostatus was compiled. Genome-wide SNP genotypes for about 65% of the 666 donors were used in a later genetic analysis, which treated that subset as a discovery cohort. Every repertoire in the discovery cohort had been generated on one and the same sequencing platform. Both class I and class II loci were covered by HLA typing, at four-digit resolution. Typing coverage differed by locus: A, B, C, DRB1 and DQB1 were typed in about 620-630 donors, DQA1 in 500 to 550, DPA1 in 600 to 610, and DPB1 in just under 490. Because of strong linkage in the cohort, roughly five DR-DQ haplotypes were treated as single units for association and clustering. On average, 235,054 unique TCR beta nucleotide sequences were sequenced per donor among roughly 430 genotyped donors of the cohort, with roughly 18% of those sequences being non-productive. Broader findings and caveats from the paper: According to a later analysis, TCR association rates differed among HLA loci, with DRB1 alleles showing the most associated TCRs and HLA-C alleles showing the fewest. In both the original and validation cohorts, the classifier was reported to diagnose cytomegalovirus status with high specificity and sensitivity. In a later genetic analysis, fewer N-insertions in productive TCRs were reported among donors in an Asian-associated ancestry cluster than the approximately 710-donor mean. A cluster of highly shared sequence variants was judged likely to represent a technical artifact of the sequencing pipeline. CMV serostatus was the only immune exposure information available for the cohort. Sequencing depth was assumed to be roughly uniform across donors in the presence/absence analyses, though that assumption may not hold. In a later analysis, most CMV-associated TCR beta chains were found to appear HLA-restricted, with HLA associations seemingly driven largely by CMV exposure. In this cohort, only TCR beta chains were sequenced, and detectable features were limited by the absence of alpha or paired-chain data. Across donors, most TCR sequences were observed very rarely, whereas some public TCRs were present in many individuals. A further reported finding was that TCR beta sequences accurately predicted the HLA-A and HLA-B alleles for most subjects in the first cohort. Several of the top co-occurrence clusters appeared to be linked to parvovirus B19, influenza, CMV and Epstein-Barr virus, according to a later analysis. Linkage disequilibrium might explain the correlated functional status among segregating V segments, but an unknown experimental factor could not be ruled out. A few of the identified cytomegalovirus-associated TCR beta chains were confirmed in vitro to be specific for cytomegalovirus antigens. Some IMGT-functional V segments, including TRBV6-2 and TRBV6-3, could not be distinguished by the 87-base-pair reads and were therefore excluded. Specific HLA alleles were associated with 18,000 or so TCR beta sequences at a false discovery rate of 0.05 in a later analysis. The authors suggested that the approach could potentially be generalized to other disease states and immunological phenotypes. An earlier analysis of approximately 600 of the donors showed that most TCR beta V segments appeared in productive rearrangements either about 90% or about 30% of the time, which broadly matched IMGT annotations. The study listed 150 to 200 TCR beta chains as associated with cytomegalovirus. Because HLA typing was unavailable for some donors at each locus, only the typed subset was used in association tests. Assigning TCR associations to individual alleles was difficult when HLA alleles, especially DR and DQ, strongly co-occurred. The earlier analysis of about 600 of the donors excluded 15 to 20 rarely observed V segments, including chromosome 9 orphons, because counts were too low. In a later analysis, HLA-associated TCR beta chains showed more clonal expansion and lower generation probabilities than non-associated chains that were equally common. An association between a missense DCLRE1C variant and V-gene and J-gene trimming of TCR beta chains was found in a later genetic analysis and replicated in an independent cohort.

The cohort comprised 666 healthy bone marrow donors. All cohort members were sampled while nominally healthy, although unrecorded immune exposures were likely present. The donor tested CMV seronegative and was one of the 352 seronegative cohort members. A peripheral blood sample was provided by each donor, and peripheral blood mononuclear cells were used for TCR beta sequencing. Genomic DNA was extracted from the blood cell samples with the Qiagen DNeasy Blood Extraction Kit. The library was made by the immunoSEQ multiplex PCR assay. A mixture of 60 forward primers for TCR Vbeta segments and 13 reverse primers for TCR Jbeta segments was used in the multiplex PCR. A multiplex PCR assay on genomic DNA amplified the CDR3 region of rearranged TCR beta genes. The amplified TCR beta libraries were sequenced on the Illumina HiSeq System as 87-base-pair reads. As for the original processing: In a later analysis, some 80 million unique TCR beta chains were counted across the 500 to 850 repertoires, and around 10 million of these chains were shared by at least two donors. To remove PCR and sequencing errors, raw reads were error-corrected and collapsed into unique sequences using a nearest-neighbor algorithm that merged closely related sequences. CDR3 sequences were aligned to IMGT reference sequences to assign V, D and J gene segments. For a sequence to be retained, at least a six-nucleotide match to both a V gene segment and a J gene segment was required. A rearrangement was called productive if the CDR3 had no stop codons and remained in frame with V and J, and every other rearrangement was called non-productive. Following IMGT convention, CDR3 was defined as the stretch from the second conserved V-encoded cysteine up to the conserved J-encoded phenylalanine. Sequences without an unambiguous match to a single V gene segment were excluded from the earlier analysis of several hundred of the donors. In an earlier analysis of some 590 of the donors, a V segment was called functional when productive rearrangements were above 56.7%, and segregating when the standard deviation between donors exceeded 5%. To diagnose cytomegalovirus status from the catalog of TCR beta chain sequences, a statistical classification framework was built. A later analysis assigned V and J genes by comparing TCR nucleotide sequences with IMGT/GENE-DB human TR gene sequences. In a later analysis, CDR3 sequences and most-parsimonious VDJ recombination scenarios were assigned using the TCRdist pipeline. In a later analysis, each TCR beta chain was defined by its CDR3 amino acid sequence together with its V-gene family, and reads lacking a unique V-gene family were excluded. To address suspected cross-contamination and a sequencing artifact, a later analysis removed some 620 highly shared, low-generation-probability nucleotide sequences. A later analysis calculated a clonal expansion index for each public chain from normalized within-repertoire ranks of inferred template counts. In a later analysis, generation probabilities were computed with a VDJ recombination model fitted to out-of-frame rearrangements, and the resulting probabilities were checked against IGoR. In a later analysis, hypergeometric tests were used to score TCR-TCR, TCR-HLA and TCR-CMV co-occurrence, with a repertoire-size bias correction applied to TCR pairs. To estimate false discovery rates, a later analysis permuted the HLA or CMV assignments 20 times. A later analysis grouped co-occurring TCRs with DBSCAN, adding TCRdist sequence similarity when clustering within HLA-allele-positive subsets. Repertoires with fewer than 30,000 or more than 120,000 public chains, plus five repertoires with anomalous nucleotide sharing, were excluded from co-occurrence clustering. The source is immuneACCESS, and TCRdb retained only in-frame sequences with V and J called. Part of the clones is not carried over; for the studies checked, unresolved V genes explain less than half of this, and the remainder is unexplained. V and J calls and clone size are copied from that table; D and trimming were computed from the DNA. This sample gives around 200,000 clones in total; nearly 80% of them show up just once. Together, the top ten hold around 2% of the sample.

For this clone: The antigen this receptor binds is unknown. Base qualities are not at hand, and no much larger clone is one base apart.

At the junction V is shortened by 1 base and J by 4 bases, with 10 bases in between. For CDR1 and CDR2, the germline V gene lists SGDLS and YYNGEE. From cysteine to phenylalanine, the CDR3 is 14 amino acids long. CDR3 DNA is the only sequence kept; it has 42 bases, read in frame from the first base. The sequenced material came from PBMCs. This TCR came from a man aged 18 to 30 in good health and CMV-seronegative. In this chain, TRBV9 is recombined with TRBJ2-3; a tentative D match to TRBD2 spans 6 bases. The bases are TGTGCCAGCAGCGTAACGGGGACTCCAGATACGCAGTATTTT. It translates to CASSVTGTPDTQYF.